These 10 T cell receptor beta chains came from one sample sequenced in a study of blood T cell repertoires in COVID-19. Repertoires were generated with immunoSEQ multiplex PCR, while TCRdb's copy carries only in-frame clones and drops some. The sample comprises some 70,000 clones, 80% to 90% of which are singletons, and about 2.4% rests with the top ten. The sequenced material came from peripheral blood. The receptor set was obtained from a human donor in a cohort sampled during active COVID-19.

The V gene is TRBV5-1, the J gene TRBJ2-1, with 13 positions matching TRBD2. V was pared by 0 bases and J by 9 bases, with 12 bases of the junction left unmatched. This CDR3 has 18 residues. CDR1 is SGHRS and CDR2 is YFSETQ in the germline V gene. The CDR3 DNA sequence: TGCGCCAGCAGCTTGGCCATAGGACTAGCGGGAGATAAAGGTGAGCAGTTCTTC. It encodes CASSLAIGLAGDKGEQFF. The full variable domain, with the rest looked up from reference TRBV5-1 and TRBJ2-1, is KAGVTQTPRYLIKTRGQQVTLSCSPISGHRSVSWYQQTPGQGLQFLFEYFSETQRNKGNFPGRFSGRQFSNSRSEMNVSTLELGDSALYLCASSLAIGLAGDKGEQFFGPGTRLTVL.

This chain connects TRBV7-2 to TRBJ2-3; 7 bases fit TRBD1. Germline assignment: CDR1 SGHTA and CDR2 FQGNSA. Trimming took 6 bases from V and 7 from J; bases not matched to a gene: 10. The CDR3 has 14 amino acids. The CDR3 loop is CASRINRGGHTQYF. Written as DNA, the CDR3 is TGTGCCAGCAGAATTAATCGAGGGGGCCATACGCAGTATTTT.

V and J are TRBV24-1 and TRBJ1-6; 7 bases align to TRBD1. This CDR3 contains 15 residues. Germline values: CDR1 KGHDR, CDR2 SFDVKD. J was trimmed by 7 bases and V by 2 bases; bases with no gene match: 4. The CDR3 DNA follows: TGTGCCACCAGTGATTCACAGGGGCGGAATTCACCCCTCCACTTT. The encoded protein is CATSDSQGRNSPLHF.

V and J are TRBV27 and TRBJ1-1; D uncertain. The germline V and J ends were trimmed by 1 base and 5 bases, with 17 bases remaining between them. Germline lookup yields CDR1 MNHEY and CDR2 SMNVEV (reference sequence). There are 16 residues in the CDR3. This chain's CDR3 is CASSLYAPRAGTEAFF. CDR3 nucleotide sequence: TGTGCCAGCAGTTTATACGCCCCGCGGGCCGGTACTGAAGCTTTCTTT.

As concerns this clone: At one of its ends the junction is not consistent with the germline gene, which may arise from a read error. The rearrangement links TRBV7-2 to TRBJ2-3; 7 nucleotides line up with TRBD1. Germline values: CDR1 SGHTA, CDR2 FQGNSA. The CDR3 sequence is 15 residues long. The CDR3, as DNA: TGTGCCAGCAGCTTCCGGGTGTCGGGGACAGATACGCATTATTTT. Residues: CASSFRVSGTDTHYF.

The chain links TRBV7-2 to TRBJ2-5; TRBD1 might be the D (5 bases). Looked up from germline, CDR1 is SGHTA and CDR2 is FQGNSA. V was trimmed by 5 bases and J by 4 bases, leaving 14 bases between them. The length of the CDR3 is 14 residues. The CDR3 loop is CASSPPGLAETQYF. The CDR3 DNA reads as TGTGCCAGCAGCCCCCCAGGGTTAGCAGAGACCCAGTACTTC.

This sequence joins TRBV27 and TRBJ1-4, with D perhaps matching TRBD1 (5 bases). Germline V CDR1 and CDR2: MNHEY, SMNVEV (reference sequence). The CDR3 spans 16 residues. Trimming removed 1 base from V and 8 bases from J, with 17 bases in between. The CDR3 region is CASSLYGGGTIEKLFF. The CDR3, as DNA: TGTGCCAGCAGTTTATATGGGGGAGGCACTATCGAAAAACTGTTTTTT.

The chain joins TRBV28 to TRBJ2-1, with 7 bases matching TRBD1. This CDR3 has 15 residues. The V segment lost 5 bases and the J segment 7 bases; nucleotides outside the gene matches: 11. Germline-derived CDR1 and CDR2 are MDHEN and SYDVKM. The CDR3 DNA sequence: TGTGCCAGCAGTCTCCATGACAGGGTAAGAAATGAGCAGTTCTTC. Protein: CASSLHDRVRNEQFF. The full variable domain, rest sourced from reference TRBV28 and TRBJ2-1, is DVKVTQSSRYLVKRTGEKVFLECVQDMDHENMFWYRQDPGLGLRLIYFSYDVKMKEKGDIPEGYSVSREKKERFSLILESASTNQTSMYLCASSLHDRVRNEQFFGPGTRLTVL.

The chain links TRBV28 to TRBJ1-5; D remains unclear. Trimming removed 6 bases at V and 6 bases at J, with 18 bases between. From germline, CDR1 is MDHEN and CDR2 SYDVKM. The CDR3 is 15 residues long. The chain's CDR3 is CASSPLRGSSQPQHF. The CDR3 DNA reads TGTGCCAGCAGCCCCCTCCGAGGGAGTAGTCAGCCCCAGCATTTT.

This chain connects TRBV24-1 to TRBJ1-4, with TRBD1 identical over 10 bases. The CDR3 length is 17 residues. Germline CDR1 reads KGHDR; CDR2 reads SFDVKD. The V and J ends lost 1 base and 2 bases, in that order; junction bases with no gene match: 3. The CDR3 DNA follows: TGTGCCACCAGTGATTTCGGGACAGGGGTCACTAATGAAAAACTGTTTTTT. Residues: CATSDFGTGVTNEKLFF.